The clone carrying this TCR beta chain was detected a few times. Its antigen is as yet unknown. CDR1 MNHGY and CDR2 SAAAGT come from the germline V gene. The V gene lost 6 bases and the J gene lost 5 bases, with 20 bases spanning the gap. The CDR3 length is 15 residues. Assay used: immunoSEQ multiplex PCR; TCRdb lists only in-frame clones, some missing. The sample lists 1,600 or so clones, 30% to 45% occurring once. This entry is derived from a study of T cells in localized non-small cell lung cancer. Study-level results: Uninvolved nearby lung showed the greatest T cell clonality, exceeding that found in tumor. Since sequencing was restricted to only one region of the tumor, intratumor heterogeneity remains a possibility. Median roughly 57 top-100 tumor clones were shared with paired adjacent lung. The study linked higher blood T cell density to longer overall survival.

This receptor was identified in a woman aged 35-75 years with stage II lung adenocarcinoma. The chain is built from TRBV6-8 and TRBJ2-7; perhaps TRBD2 as D (6 bases). The sample consisted of lung tumor tissue, taken before any cancer treatment. The DNA of the CDR3 is TGTGCCAGCAGCGATCCCCCGGCGGGGAAGGACGAGCAGTACTTC. Protein: CASSDPPAGKDEQYF.